The 30 T cell receptor beta chains below come from one sample, sequenced in a study of blood T cell repertoires in COVID-19. Method: immunoSEQ multiplex PCR; TCRdb's copy keeps in-frame clones and lacks some. The sample holds approximately 180,000 clones; approximately 80% are singletons and the top ten take roughly 15%. Sequences were obtained from PBMCs or T cells enriched from blood (not recorded which). The source of these receptors is a man aged 50 to 59 who had recovered from COVID-19.

This clone has only one observation. This chain joins TRBV2 and TRBJ1-2; TRBD1 aligns across 12 bases. V lost 5 bases to trimming and J lost 7 bases; unmatched junction nucleotides: 17. Germline CDR1 is SNHLY and CDR2 is FYNNEI. This CDR3 has 18 residues. CDR3 coding DNA: TGTGCCAGCAGTAAAACAAACGCCGGGACAGGGGGCGCGTTTGGCTACACCTTC. Translated: CASSKTNAGTGGAFGYTF.

This chain joins TRBV28 and TRBJ2-3; 8 bases match TRBD2. This CDR3 has 16 amino acids. Germline assignment: CDR1 MDHEN and CDR2 SYDVKM. V was pared by 3 bases and J by 3 bases, with 8 bases of the junction left unmatched. Here the CDR3 reads CASSFPRGGVTDTQYF. CDR3 DNA sequence: TGTGCCAGCAGTTTCCCCCGGGGGGGCGTAACAGATACGCAGTATTTT. The full variable domain, in which reference TRBV28 and TRBJ2-3 provide the parts outside the CDR3, is DVKVTQSSRYLVKRTGEKVFLECVQDMDHENMFWYRQDPGLGLRLIYFSYDVKMKEKGDIPEGYSVSREKKERFSLILESASTNQTSMYLCASSFPRGGVTDTQYFGPGTRLTVL.

V usage is TRBV9 and J usage is TRBJ2-1, with 10 positions matching TRBD2. CDR1 and CDR2 from the germline V gene are SGDLS and YYNGEE. The J segment lost 2 bases and the V segment lost 2 bases, leaving 7 bases of the junction unmatched. The CDR3 sequence is 17 residues long. DNA for the CDR3: TGTGCCAGCAGCGTGGTGGCGGGACTAGCGCCCTACAATGAGCAGTTCTTC. Protein product: CASSVVAGLAPYNEQFF.

This chain joins TRBV2 and TRBJ2-7; TRBD1 agrees at 7 bases. This CDR3 region has 14 residues. The ends lost 7 bases at V and 0 bases at J; junction bases unmatched: 6. Germline CDR1 is SNHLY and CDR2 is FYNNEI. The CDR3 sequence: CASKRQGDSYEQYF. The CDR3 nucleotides are TGTGCCAGCAAACGACAGGGAGACTCCTACGAGCAGTACTTC.

This clone appeared a single time. This sequence joins TRBV5-1 and TRBJ2-3; 9 positions match TRBD2. The CDR3 extends over 15 amino acids. Unmatched junction bases numbered 6, after V lost 3 bases and J lost 4 bases. From germline, CDR1 is SGHRS and CDR2 YFSETQ. CDR3 nucleotides: TGCGCCAGCAGCTACAGCGGGGGGAATGCAGATACGCAGTATTTT. Translating it yields CASSYSGGNADTQYF.

The V and J genes are TRBV19 and TRBJ1-1; D not certain. Trimming pared 6 bases from V and 8 bases from J, leaving 10 bases between. The CDR3 contains 11 residues. Germline V lookup: CDR1 LNHDA, CDR2 SQIVND (reference sequence). As DNA, the CDR3 is TGTGCCAGTAGCTTGGCCTTGGAAGCTTTCTTT. Its translation is CASSLALEAFF. The variable domain in full, completed from reference TRBV19 and TRBJ1-1, reads DGGITQSPKYLFRKEGQNVTLSCEQNLNHDAMYWYRQDPGQGLRLIYYSQIVNDFQKGDIAEGYSVSREKKESFPLTVTSAQKNPTAFYLCASSLALEAFFGQGTRLTVV.

The J gene is TRBJ1-1, the V gene TRBV6-5; possible D gene TRBD1, 5 bases. This CDR3 comprises 13 residues. Trimming cost V 0 bases and J 4 bases, with 6 bases left between them. Germline V gives CDR1 MNHEY, CDR2 SVGAGI. The CDR3 coding sequence is TGTGCCAGCAGTTACTCGGGGGGCACTGAAGCTTTCTTT. Translation: CASSYSGGTEAFF.

This chain connects TRBV2 to TRBJ1-5, with TRBD1 matching over 7 bases. The germline V gene encodes CDR1 SNHLY and CDR2 FYNNEI. The ends lost 8 bases at V and 6 bases at J; junction bases unmatched: 10. The CDR3 extends over 14 amino acids. The CDR3 loop reads CASSLVGGGQPQHF. The CDR3 nucleotides read TGTGCCAGCTCCCTGGTAGGGGGCGGTCAGCCCCAGCATTTT.

The V gene is TRBV3-1 (or the pseudogene TRBV3-2), the J gene TRBJ2-5, with TRBD1 matching 8 bases. The CDR3 extends over 14 amino acids. The ends lost 5 bases at V and 5 bases at J; junction bases unmatched: 7. Germline V gene sequence: CDR1 LGHDT, CDR2 YNNKEL (reference sequence). CDR3: CASSERTGRETQYF. The CDR3 DNA sequence: TGTGCCAGCAGCGAGAGGACAGGGCGGGAGACCCAGTACTTC.

The chain is built from TRBV3-1 (or the pseudogene TRBV3-2) and TRBJ2-7, with D perhaps TRBD1 (5 bases). Germline CDR1 LGHDT, CDR2 YNNKEL (reference sequence). The CDR3 spans 14 residues. The germline V and J ends were trimmed by 4 bases and 2 bases, with 12 bases remaining between them. The CDR3 DNA reads as TGTGCCAGCAGCCTAGGGGTAGTCCCCTACGAGCAGTACTTC. It encodes CASSLGVVPYEQYF.

This clone was counted a few times. The chain carries TRBV27 and TRBJ2-2, with D tentatively TRBD1 (7 bases). The CDR3 loop spans 16 amino acids. V lost 6 bases and J lost 0, with 14 bases in between. The germline V gene encodes CDR1 MNHEY and CDR2 SMNVEV (reference sequence). The CDR3 spells CASRMEGQTNTGELFF. The DNA for the CDR3 is TGTGCCAGCAGGATGGAGGGACAGACGAACACCGGGGAGCTGTTTTTT.

The V and J genes are TRBV27 and TRBJ1-1, with D perhaps TRBD1 (5 bases). V was trimmed by 4 bases and J by 6 bases, leaving 12 bases between them. Germline CDR1 and CDR2: MNHEY and SMNVEV (reference sequence). The CDR3 covers 13 residues. CDR3 bases: TGTGCCAGCAGTTCGACAGTCGAAGCTGAAGCTTTCTTT. Protein sequence: CASSSTVEAEAFF.

The chain uses TRBV3-1 (or the pseudogene TRBV3-2) and TRBJ1-1, with TRBD1 matching over 7 bases. The V gene's germline CDR1 is LGHDT and CDR2 YNNKEL (reference sequence). V trimming: 1 base; J trimming: 4 bases; junction bases outside the gene matches: 6. The CDR3 has 15 amino acids. CDR3 in amino acids: CASSQVAGGGTEAFF. CDR3 nucleotide sequence: TGTGCCAGCAGCCAAGTAGCAGGGGGAGGCACTGAAGCTTTCTTT.

The rearrangement joins TRBV27 to TRBJ1-4, with D possibly TRBD1 on 6 matching bases. Trimming took off 6 bases at V and 7 bases at J, with 21 bases between the two ends. Looked up from germline, CDR1 is MNHEY and CDR2 is SMNVEV (reference sequence). The CDR3 consists of 16 residues. The CDR3 spells CASRTRDTSYSEKLFF. CDR3 coding DNA: TGTGCCAGCAGGACCCGGGACACCTCCTACAGTGAAAAACTGTTTTTT.

This chain joins TRBV6-5 and TRBJ2-4; no clear D. The CDR3 spans 12 residues. CDR1 MNHEY and CDR2 SVGAGI come from the germline V gene. The CDR3 region has the DNA TGTGCGTCACTGGTAGCCAAAAACATTCAGTACTTC. This codes for CASLVAKNIQYF.

The chain employs TRBV6-1 and TRBJ1-1, with D hard to call. Germline lookup yields CDR1 MNHNS and CDR2 SASEGT. The length of the CDR3 is 16 residues. The ends were cut back, 3 bases at V and 1 base at J, with 15 bases in the middle. CDR3 nucleotides: TGTGCCAGCAGTGAGCAGGATGTTTCGAGGAACACTGAAGCTTTCTTT. Translation gives CASSEQDVSRNTEAFF.

The J gene is TRBJ2-4, the V gene TRBV19, with 15 bases fitting TRBD2. Per germline, CDR1 LNHDA and CDR2 SQIVND (reference sequence). The V segment lost 6 bases and the J segment 0 bases; nucleotides outside the gene matches: 9. This CDR3 has 19 amino acids. In DNA, the CDR3 is TGTGCCAGTAGGGGGACTAGCGGGGGGCGTACCCTAGCCAAAAACATTCAGTACTTC. This encodes CASRGTSGGRTLAKNIQYF.

V and J are TRBV7-2 and TRBJ1-6; D unclear. The CDR3 spans 17 residues. CDR1 and CDR2 (germline): SGHTA, FQGNSA. Trimming shortened V by 4 bases and J by 0 bases, and 13 bases separated the two germline ends. This chain's CDR3 is CASSSGSRSSYNSPLHF. CDR3 coding DNA: TGTGCCAGCAGCTCGGGATCTCGGAGCTCCTATAATTCACCCCTCCACTTT.

This sequence joins TRBV7-5 and TRBJ2-7; the D call TRBD1 from the table was never checked on the DNA. TRBV7-5 is assigned pseudogene status. CDR3 length equals 17 residues. This chain's CDR3 is CARSPVKRQGDSYEQYF. The CDR3, as DNA: TGTGCCAGAAGCCCCGTCAAGAGACAGGGCGACTCCTACGAGCAGTACTTC.

The CDR3 bases are TGTGCCAGCAGCGTAGATGCAGGCCCTGACTATGGCTACACCTTC. This gives the protein CASSVDAGPDYGYTF. The rearrangement joins TRBV9 to TRBJ1-2; D gene unclear. The CDR3 is made up of 15 amino acids. Germline V gene data show CDR1 as SGDLS and CDR2 as YYNGEE. V shed 0 bases and J shed 3 bases, with 12 bases lying between them.

The chain has TRBV5-4 and TRBJ1-2; no clear D gene. CDR1 is SGHNT, CDR2 YYREEE, per germline (reference sequence). V was trimmed by 0 bases and J by 3 bases, leaving 24 bases between them. The CDR3 length is 19 residues. CDR3 loop: CASSLGGQAGGSSYYGYTF. The CDR3 nucleotides read TGTGCCAGCAGCTTGGGAGGCCAAGCTGGCGGGAGCAGCTACTATGGCTACACCTTC.

The chain combines TRBV6-5 with TRBJ1-4; D may be TRBD1 (6 bases). This CDR3 contains 15 residues. CDR1 is MNHEY and CDR2 is SVGAGI in the germline V gene. Deletions cut 6 bases from V and 8 bases from J, with 19 bases between. CDR3 in DNA: TGTGCCAGCAGACTCAGTGGGGGGGCGCGGGAAAAACTGTTTTTT. Its protein product is CASRLSGGAREKLFF.

The chain combines TRBV6-2 or TRBV6-3 with TRBJ2-2; TRBD2 agrees at 8 bases. Germline loops: CDR1 MNHEY, CDR2 SVGEGT. The CDR3 runs to 16 residues. V trimming: 2 bases; J trimming: 3 bases; junction bases outside the gene matches: 5. The CDR3 sequence is CASSYRRGGHTGELFF. CDR3 bases: TGTGCCAGCAGTTACCGACGCGGGGGGCACACCGGGGAGCTGTTTTTT.

This chain uses TRBV27 with TRBJ2-3, with 7 positions matching TRBD1. Trimming took 6 bases from V and 2 from J; bases not matched to a gene: 5. The germline gives CDR1 MNHEY, CDR2 SMNVEV (reference sequence). CDR3 length: 14 residues. The CDR3 DNA is TGTGCCAGCAGGCTCCAGGGGGTCACAGATACGCAGTATTTT. This codes for CASRLQGVTDTQYF.

J is TRBJ2-5 and V is TRBV7-6; 13 bases are shared with TRBD2. This CDR3 has 15 residues. The germline V gene encodes CDR1 SGHVS and CDR2 FNYEAQ. J lost 5 bases, V lost 1 base, and 1 base had no gene match. CDR3 loop: CASSLELAGGETQYF. Written as DNA, the CDR3 is TGTGCCAGCAGCTTAGAACTAGCGGGGGGGGAGACCCAGTACTTC.

On this clone itself: The same CDR3 arises from other DNA sequences in this sample as well. The chain links TRBV2 to TRBJ2-1; 7 bases align to TRBD2. The CDR3 is 15 amino acids. Trimming cost V 6 bases and J 0 bases; bases outside gene matches: 5. Germline values: CDR1 SNHLY, CDR2 FYNNEI. The CDR3 DNA reads as TGTGCCAGCAGGCCGCGGGGGAGCTCCTACAATGAGCAGTTCTTC. Residues: CASRPRGSSYNEQFF.

The chain couples TRBV7-5 to TRBJ1-1. TRBV7-5 is annotated as a pseudogene. The CDR3 length is 13 residues. The DNA of the CDR3 is TGTGTCAGAAGCTTAGGGAGTAACACTGAAGCTTTCTTT. Its protein is CVRSLGSNTEAFF.

The J gene is TRBJ2-7, the V gene TRBV29-1, with D tentatively TRBD1 (5 bases). The CDR3 spans 12 residues. Deletions cut 6 bases from V and 3 bases from J, with 12 bases between. Germline-derived CDR1 and CDR2 are SQVTM and ANQGSEA. The CDR3 DNA reads TGCAGCGTGAGGACATTATACTACGAGCAGTACTTC. This codes for CSVRTLYYEQYF.

The chain links TRBV4-1 to TRBJ2-7, with 8 bases identical to TRBD1. Germline V gene lookup returns CDR1 MGHRA and CDR2 YSYEKL. V lost 3 bases and J lost 4; bases outside the gene matches: 11. This CDR3 spans 16 amino acids. CDR3: CASSQPGQGKTYEQYF. CDR3 in DNA: TGCGCCAGCAGCCAGCCCGGACAGGGAAAAACGTACGAGCAGTACTTC.

The chain is built from TRBV19 and TRBJ1-5; weak D call: TRBD1 (5 bases). The CDR3 extends over 14 amino acids. In germline, CDR1 is LNHDA, CDR2 SQIVND (reference sequence). Trimming cost V 6 bases and J 1 base, with 10 bases left between them. The CDR3 loop is CASRTTESNQPQHF. CDR3 coding DNA: TGTGCCAGTAGGACGACAGAAAGCAATCAGCCCCAGCATTTT.